This T cell receptor (beta chain) was sequenced for a study of blood T cells in healthy people across ages. Study-level information: Through template switching, about one barcoded beta molecule was captured per two T cells, as measured in model experiments.

This CDR3 has 13 amino acids. The V gene lost 4 bases and the J gene lost 9 bases, with 13 bases spanning the gap. CDR1 is ENHRY and CDR2 is SYGVKD in the germline V gene. Study-wide points: Naive T cell percentage by flow cytometry tracked strongly with beta diversity.

A second PCR, run for roughly 7 to 12 cycles, used a sample-barcoded 5' primer plus a J-beta primer mix. CDR3-containing paired-end reads numbering at least 2.5 million came from each sample. Via MiXCR, TCRdb re-called the 5' RACE reads, giving one row per CDR3 protein. In the table there are 650,000 to 1,000,000 distinct CDR3 sequences, about 36% of which are singletons. This clonotype was found many times. What it binds is unknown. Those donating, healthy Caucasian individuals from Russia, were aged 6 to 90. The V gene is TRBV10-3, the J gene TRBJ2-1; TRBD2 might be the D (5 bases). This receptor was taken from a man aged 18 to 30 in good health. The sequenced sample consisted of blood. The CDR3 is CAISGAESGEQFF. The CDR3 DNA sequence: TGTGCCATCAGTGGGGCAGAAAGCGGTGAGCAGTTCTTC.